Shown below are 11 T cell receptor beta chains from a single sample sequenced in a study of T cells after yellow fever vaccination. From the 5' RACE reads, TCRdb called clonotypes with MiXCR, one entry per CDR3 protein. This sample yields more than 95,000 distinct CDR3 sequences, of which 7.4% are seen a single time; 2% to 3% belongs to the top ten. The sequences come from CD4+ T cells sorted from PBMCs, collected 10 days after the first yellow fever vaccination. Receptor source: a young man who received the YFV17D yellow fever vaccine.

This clonotype was detected many times. The chain carries TRBV5-1 and TRBJ2-3, with D unclear. Per germline, CDR1 SGHRS and CDR2 YFSETQ. Deletions cut 2 bases from V and 2 bases from J, with 12 bases between. The CDR3 sequence is 15 residues long. As DNA, the CDR3 is TGCGCCAGCAGCTTCGCTCCGGAACCCACAGATACGCAGTATTTT. It translates to CASSFAPEPTDTQYF.

This clonotype occurred many times. The gene calls are TRBV9 and TRBJ1-2; 8 bases are a match to TRBD1. CDR1 is SGDLS, CDR2 YYNGEE, per germline. This CDR3 has 12 amino acids. The J segment lost 9 bases and the V segment lost 3 bases, leaving 4 bases of the junction unmatched. The CDR3, as DNA: TGTGCCAGCAGCGGGAGGGACAGGAGCTACACCTTC. Its translation: CASSGRDRSYTF. The entire variable domain, with the rest obtained from reference TRBV9 and TRBJ1-2, is as follows: DSGVTQTPKHLITATGQRVTLRCSPRSGDLSVYWYQQSLDQGLQFLIQYYNGEERAKGNILERFSAQQFPDLHSELNLSSLELGDSALYFCASSGRDRSYTFGSGTRLTVV.

This chain joins TRBV6-1 and TRBJ1-2, with unresolved D. The CDR3 is made up of 11 amino acids. V dropped 2 bases and J dropped 6 bases, with 4 bases sitting between them. Germline CDR1 is MNHNS and CDR2 is SASEGT. The CDR3 DNA follows: TGTGCCAGCAGTGAACATGATGGCTACACCTTC. It is translated as CASSEHDGYTF.

The chain links TRBV5-6 to TRBJ1-2; a possible D gene is TRBD1 (5 bases). The CDR3 runs 14 residues. CDR1 is SGHDT, CDR2 YYEEEE, per germline. V was pared by 0 bases and J by 6 bases, with 12 bases between. CDR3 residues: CASSLAFRVDGYTF. The CDR3 DNA reads TGTGCCAGCAGCTTGGCCTTCAGGGTAGATGGCTACACCTTC.

J is TRBJ1-1 and V is TRBV14, with a weak D call TRBD1 (5 bases). The CDR3 runs to 15 residues. V lost 0 bases and J lost 4, with 12 bases in between. Germline CDR1 reads SGHDN; CDR2 reads FVKESK. This CDR3 is CASSQDVGLATEAFF. CDR3 nucleotide sequence: TGTGCCAGCAGCCAAGATGTGGGGCTGGCCACTGAAGCTTTCTTT.

This clonotype was recorded at least ten times. The rearrangement joins TRBV3-1 to TRBJ2-5, with 7 positions matching TRBD1. Germline trimming cut 4 bases from V and 4 bases from J; bases unmatched to any gene: 9. CDR1 and CDR2 (germline): LGHDT, YNNKEL (reference sequence). The length of the CDR3 is 15 residues. CDR3 loop: CASSLRQGGGETQYF. In DNA, the CDR3 is TGTGCCAGCAGCCTACGACAGGGTGGAGGAGAGACCCAGTACTTC.

This clonotype was observed at least ten times. V usage is TRBV12-3 or TRBV12-4 and J usage is TRBJ1-5; a weak D match, TRBD1 (6 bases). The V end lost 3 bases, the J end lost 4 bases, and 13 bases lay between the germline ends. The CDR3 length is 15 residues. CDR3 residues: CASSFSRDKNQPQHF. CDR3 in DNA: TGTGCCAGCAGTTTTTCCCGGGACAAGAATCAGCCCCAGCATTTT.

This clonotype was seen at least ten times. V is TRBV25-1 and J is TRBJ1-1, with TRBD1 matching over 7 bases. V shed 8 bases, J shed 2 bases, and the junction held 5 bases outside the gene matches. The germline CDR1 and CDR2 sequences are MGHDK and SYGVNS. The CDR3 covers 13 residues. CDR3 sequence: CASVGQPNTEAFF. The CDR3 DNA reads as TGTGCCAGCGTGGGACAGCCAAACACTGAAGCTTTCTTT.

This clonotype was observed many times. The chain has TRBV5-4 and TRBJ2-1; TRBD2 matches 7 bases. V dropped 7 bases and J dropped 2; count of bases not matched to a gene: 12. CDR1 SGHNT and CDR2 YYREEE come from the germline V gene (reference sequence). CDR3 length equals 16 residues. The CDR3 reads CASGSAGPSTYNEQFF. In nucleotides, the CDR3 is TGTGCCAGCGGGTCAGCGGGGCCATCAACCTACAATGAGCAGTTCTTC. Filled out from reference TRBV5-4 and TRBJ2-1, the complete variable domain reads ETGVTQSPTHLIKTRGQQVTLRCSSQSGHNTVSWYQQALGQGPQFIFQYYREEENGRGNFPPRFSGLQFPNYSSELNVNALELDDSALYLCASGSAGPSTYNEQFFGPGTRLTVL.

The CDR3 region is CASRRQGSGSGYTF. CDR3 DNA sequence: TGTGCCAGCAGGAGGCAGGGGTCAGGGAGTGGCTACACCTTC. V usage is TRBV25-1 and J usage is TRBJ1-2; tentatively, D is TRBD1 (6 bases). V gave up 6 bases and J gave up 7 bases, with 18 bases separating them. The CDR3 is 14 amino acids. Germline lookup yields CDR1 MGHDK and CDR2 SYGVNS.

In its sample, this clonotype was seen a few times. The rearrangement joins TRBV5-1 to TRBJ2-5; 8 bases align to TRBD2. The CDR3 covers 15 residues. J lost 0 bases, V lost 4 bases, and 5 bases had no gene match. Germline V gene lookup returns CDR1 SGHRS and CDR2 YFSETQ. As DNA, the CDR3 is TGCGCCAGCAGCCGGGGGGGACTAAACCAAGAGACCCAGTACTTC. Residues: CASSRGGLNQETQYF.